The next 5 T cell receptor beta chains were all read from a single sample in a study of CD8+ T cells in alopecia areata. Extracted RNA was reverse transcribed, and the resulting cDNA served as sequencing template. Profiling relied on immunoSEQ multiplex PCR, and the TCRdb table lists in-frame clones only, not all of them. The table records about 13,000 clones, 65% to 70% of them present only once. Stated treatment: oral pan-JAK inhibitor, 5-10 mg twice daily. Samples from alopecia areata patients were lesional scalp punch biopsies and peripheral blood. Sequences were derived from skin, sampled at week 4, from a patient treated with tofacitinib. These receptors were obtained from a human donor with alopecia areata.

The chain carries TRBV7-6 and TRBJ2-3, with D perhaps TRBD2 (7 bases). V shed 1 base and J shed 6 bases, with 14 bases lying between them. Germline lookup yields CDR1 SGHVS and CDR2 FNYEAQ. The CDR3 runs to 15 residues. CDR3 region: CASSLVAGGRDTQYF. The CDR3 bases are TGTGCCAGCAGCTTAGTGGCCGGGGGGCGGGATACGCAGTATTTT.

This clone was seen a few times. The chain is built from TRBV4-1 and TRBJ2-3; possibly TRBD2 for D (5 bases). This CDR3 spans 15 amino acids. V was trimmed by 1 base and J by 5 bases, leaving 13 bases between them. Germline assignment: CDR1 MGHRA and CDR2 YSYEKL. The CDR3 sequence: CASSQVSSEGDTQYF. CDR3 bases: TGCGCCAGCAGCCAAGTGTCTTCAGAGGGAGATACGCAGTATTTT.

This chain joins TRBV5-8 and TRBJ2-7, with a weak D call TRBD2 (6 bases). Trimming shortened V by 7 bases and J by 2 bases, and 16 bases separated the two germline ends. The germline CDR1 and CDR2 sequences are SGHTS and YDEGEE. This CDR3 comprises 14 residues. In nucleotides, the CDR3 is TGTGCCAGCGCGGGAAAGAGACAGACCTACGAGCAGTACTTC. It yields the protein CASAGKRQTYEQYF.

The rearrangement joins TRBV7-2 to TRBJ1-1; D remains ambiguous. Per the germline V gene, CDR1 is SGHTA and CDR2 is FQGNSA. CDR3 length equals 15 residues. V was pared by 1 base and J by 0 bases, with 9 bases between. The CDR3 loop is CASSLVRGLNTEAFF. The CDR3 coding sequence is TGTGCCAGCAGCTTAGTACGAGGCCTGAACACTGAAGCTTTCTTT.

The J gene is TRBJ2-1, the V gene TRBV11-2, with D possibly matching TRBD1 (6 bases). V lost 1 base and J 8 bases, leaving 12 bases between the germline ends. There are 14 residues in the CDR3. The germline gives CDR1 SGHAT, CDR2 FQNNGV. CDR3 sequence (DNA): TGTGCCAGCAGCTTAGCAGGCAGGGGATATGAGCAGTTCTTC. Amino acids: CASSLAGRGYEQFF.